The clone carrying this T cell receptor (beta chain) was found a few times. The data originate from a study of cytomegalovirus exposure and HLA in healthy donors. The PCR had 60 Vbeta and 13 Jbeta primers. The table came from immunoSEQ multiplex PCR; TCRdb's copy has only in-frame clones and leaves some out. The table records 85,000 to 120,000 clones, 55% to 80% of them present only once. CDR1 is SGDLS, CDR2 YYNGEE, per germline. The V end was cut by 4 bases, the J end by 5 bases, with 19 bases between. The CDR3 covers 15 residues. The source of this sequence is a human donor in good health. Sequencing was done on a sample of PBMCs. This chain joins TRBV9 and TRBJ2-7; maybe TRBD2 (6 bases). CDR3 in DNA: TGTGCCAGCAGCCCCCAGGACTCACCGGGGGACGAGCAGTACTTC. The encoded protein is CASSPQDSPGDEQYF. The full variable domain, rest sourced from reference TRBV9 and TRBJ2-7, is DSGVTQTPKHLITATGQRVTLRCSPRSGDLSVYWYQQSLDQGLQFLIQYYNGEERAKGNILERFSAQQFPDLHSELNLSSLELGDSALYFCASSPQDSPGDEQYFGPGTRLTVT.